The 25 T cell receptor beta chains below were found in one sample sequenced in a study of blood T cell repertoires in COVID-19. Repertoires were generated with immunoSEQ multiplex PCR, while TCRdb's copy carries only in-frame clones and drops some. The table includes a few hundred thousand clones, around 91% detected once. Sequencing input: PBMCs or T cells enriched from blood (not recorded which). The receptor source for this set is a man aged 25 to 40 who had been exposed to COVID-19.

The chain recombines TRBV10-1 with TRBJ2-1; D is ambiguous. CDR3 length: 14 residues. Germline CDR1 WNHNN, CDR2 SYGVQD (reference sequence). Trimming cost V 2 bases and J 3 bases, with 8 bases left between them. In nucleotides, the CDR3 is TGCGCCAGCAGTGAGCCTCCGGTCTACAATGAGCAGTTCTTC. Its protein product is CASSEPPVYNEQFF.

The rearrangement uses TRBV30 and TRBJ2-3; TRBD2 matches at 8 bases. There are 14 residues in the CDR3. The ends lost 3 bases at V and 1 base at J; junction bases unmatched: 3. CDR1 is GTSNPN and CDR2 is SVGIG in the germline V gene (reference sequence). The CDR3 reads CAWRETSGTDTQYF. In DNA form, the CDR3 reads TGTGCCTGGAGAGAGACTAGCGGCACAGATACGCAGTATTTT.

V is TRBV2 and J is TRBJ1-2; TRBD1 is a possible D gene (5 bases). Germline assignment: CDR1 SNHLY and CDR2 FYNNEI. With 4 bases removed from V and 8 bases from J, the gap between germline ends came to 14 bases. The CDR3 has 13 residues. The CDR3 region has the DNA TGTGCCAGCAGTGGGGACTTTCGCGGCGGCTACACCTTC. Translation gives CASSGDFRGGYTF.

The gene calls are TRBV19 and TRBJ2-5, with 8 bases fitting TRBD2. Germline V gene data show CDR1 as LNHDA and CDR2 as SQIVND (reference sequence). J was trimmed by 2 bases and V by 10 bases; bases with no gene match: 15. The CDR3 is made up of 16 amino acids. Here the CDR3 DNA reads TGTGCCACCTCCGACCCGGGGGGGGGAAGTCAAGAGACCCAGTACTTC. Protein: CATSDPGGGSQETQYF.

The chain couples TRBV5-1 to TRBJ2-3; tentatively, D is TRBD1 (5 bases). The CDR3 has 15 amino acids. Trimming took off 0 bases at V and 0 bases at J, with 8 bases between the two ends. Germline lookup yields CDR1 SGHRS and CDR2 YFSETQ. The DNA of the CDR3 is TGCGCCAGCAGCTTGGGACAGCTTAGCACAGATACGCAGTATTTT. Its translation is CASSLGQLSTDTQYF. Using reference TRBV5-1 and TRBJ2-3 for the parts outside the CDR3, the full variable domain is KAGVTQTPRYLIKTRGQQVTLSCSPISGHRSVSWYQQTPGQGLQFLFEYFSETQRNKGNFPGRFSGRQFSNSRSEMNVSTLELGDSALYLCASSLGQLSTDTQYFGPGTRLTVL.

In this sample, this clone turned up once. This rearrangement joins TRBV7-2 to TRBJ2-3, with 12 bases matching TRBD2. There are 15 residues in the CDR3. Trimming cost V 6 bases and J 4 bases; bases outside gene matches: 5. Germline V CDR1 and CDR2: SGHTA, FQGNSA. In DNA form, the CDR3 reads TGTGCCAGCAGTCTAGCGGGGGGGCCATCAGATACGCAGTATTTT. This encodes CASSLAGGPSDTQYF.

The chain links TRBV30 to TRBJ1-3; perhaps TRBD1 as D (5 bases). Germline CDR1 GTSNPN, CDR2 SVGIG (reference sequence). V was clipped by 3 bases and J by 4 bases, with 10 bases between them. CDR3 length: 13 residues. The CDR3 protein is CAWRFAGGNTIYF. For the CDR3, the DNA is TGTGCCTGGAGGTTTGCAGGGGGAAACACCATATATTTT.

This clone was recorded once. The chain is built from TRBV6-5 and TRBJ1-4, with TRBD1 as a possible D gene (5 bases). Germline V gene lookup returns CDR1 MNHEY and CDR2 SVGAGI. This CDR3 comprises 14 residues. V was pared by 6 bases and J by 4 bases, with 12 bases between. The CDR3 DNA follows: TGTGCCAGCAGCAAGGACACGTATAATGAAAAACTGTTTTTT. Translating gives CASSKDTYNEKLFF.

This rearrangement joins TRBV6-2 or TRBV6-3 to TRBJ2-7; the D gene is possibly TRBD2 (6 bases). Trimming pared 4 bases from V and 4 bases from J, leaving 11 bases between. Germline V CDR1 and CDR2: MNHEY, SVGEGT. This CDR3 has 13 amino acids. The CDR3 protein is CASSFSGAYEQYF. DNA of the CDR3: TGTGCCAGCAGTTTTAGCGGAGCATACGAGCAGTACTTC.

As DNA, the CDR3 is TGCGCCAGCAGCTTGGACCCGGGACAGGGGGAGACCCAGTACTTC. It codes for CASSLDPGQGETQYF. The V and J genes are TRBV5-1 and TRBJ2-5, with 10 bases fitting TRBD1. CDR3 length equals 15 residues. Germline loops: CDR1 SGHRS, CDR2 YFSETQ. J gave up 5 bases and V 0 bases, and 4 bases lay outside the gene matches.

This chain joins TRBV9 and TRBJ1-1, with 9 bases lining up with TRBD1. CDR3 length: 15 residues. V shed 2 bases, J shed 3 bases, and the junction held 5 bases outside the gene matches. Looked up from germline, CDR1 is SGDLS and CDR2 is YYNGEE. CDR3 in amino acids: CASSVNRGPDTEAFF. The CDR3, as DNA: TGTGCCAGCAGCGTCAACAGGGGGCCGGACACTGAAGCTTTCTTT.

The V and J genes are TRBV5-5 and TRBJ2-3; D is undetermined. Trimming shortened V by 4 bases and J by 2 bases, and 5 bases separated the two germline ends. The germline V gene encodes CDR1 SGHKS and CDR2 YYEKEE (reference sequence). The length of the CDR3 is 12 residues. Here the CDR3 DNA reads TGTGCCAGCAGCCCTAACACAGATACGCAGTATTTT. It encodes CASSPNTDTQYF. Using reference TRBV5-5 and TRBJ2-3 for the parts outside the CDR3, the full variable domain is DAGVTQSPTHLIKTRGQQVTLRCSPISGHKSVSWYQQVLGQGPQFIFQYYEKEERGRGNFPDRFSARQFPNYSSELNVNALLLGDSALYLCASSPNTDTQYFGPGTRLTVL.

The sample holds a few counts of this clone. This chain links TRBV4-2 with TRBJ1-4; 9 bases match TRBD1. V lost 0 bases, J lost 8 bases, and 13 bases stayed unmatched. Germline CDR1 reads LGHNA; CDR2 reads YNFKEQ. The CDR3 extends over 18 amino acids. CDR3 nucleotides: TGTGCCAGCAGCCAAGATTCCCGGCGGACAGGGGAGGGGGAAAAACTGTTTTTT. Amino acids: CASSQDSRRTGEGEKLFF.

The rearrangement links TRBV29-1 to TRBJ2-3; possible D gene TRBD1, 5 bases. Germline CDR1 reads SQVTM; CDR2 reads ANQGSEA. The CDR3 spans 13 residues. Trimming took 2 bases from V and 8 from J, leaving 14 bases between them. CDR3 residues: CSVEHQQVATQYF. The CDR3 bases are TGCAGCGTTGAACACCAACAGGTCGCTACGCAGTATTTT.

The CDR3 loop reads CASSPRQVLTDTQYF. The DNA of the CDR3 is TGTGCCAGCAGCCCACGACAGGTCCTCACAGATACGCAGTATTTT. J is TRBJ2-3 and V is TRBV11-1, with D perhaps matching TRBD1 (6 bases). Germline assignment: CDR1 SGHAT and CDR2 FQDESV (reference sequence). The CDR3 has 15 residues. The V end lost 5 bases, the J end lost 2 bases, and 14 bases lay between the germline ends.

The rearrangement uses TRBV27 and TRBJ1-2; tentative D call: TRBD1 (5 bases). This CDR3 contains 14 residues. Germline CDR1 reads MNHEY; CDR2 reads SMNVEV (reference sequence). Between the trimmed V and J ends, which lost 6 bases and 3 bases, there was a span of 14 bases. As DNA, the CDR3 is TGTGCCAGCAGGTCAGGGTTTTGGGACTATGGCTACACCTTC. Residues: CASRSGFWDYGYTF.

V usage is TRBV7-9 and J usage is TRBJ1-2; a possible D gene is TRBD1 (5 bases). The V end was cut by 1 base, the J end by 7 bases, with 13 bases between. Germline V gives CDR1 SEHNR, CDR2 FQNEAQ (reference sequence). The CDR3 extends over 14 amino acids. CDR3 nucleotides: TGTGCCAGCAGCTTAGGGGCAGGGTCCCGTGGCTACACCTTC. This sequence encodes CASSLGAGSRGYTF.

V gene TRBV6-5 combines with J gene TRBJ1-1; possible D gene TRBD1, 6 bases. V gave up 5 bases and J gave up 2 bases, with 15 bases separating them. The germline gives CDR1 MNHEY, CDR2 SVGAGI. The CDR3 loop spans 15 amino acids. CDR3 sequence: CASSPPGQINTEAFF. DNA for the CDR3: TGTGCCAGCAGTCCCCCGGGACAAATAAACACTGAAGCTTTCTTT.

The V call is TRBV13, the J call TRBJ2-7; 7 bases line up with TRBD2. The CDR3 totals 14 residues. Germline loops: CDR1 PRHDT, CDR2 FYEKMQ (reference sequence). V lost 5 bases to trimming and J lost 2 bases; unmatched junction nucleotides: 6. CDR3 nucleotide sequence: TGTGCCAGCAGCAACCGGGGGGAAACCTACGAGCAGTACTTC. Translation: CASSNRGETYEQYF. The full variable domain, with the rest looked up from reference TRBV13 and TRBJ2-7, is AAGVIQSPRHLIKEKRETATLKCYPIPRHDTVYWYQQGPGQDPQFLISFYEKMQSDKGSIPDRFSAQQFSDYHSELNMSSLELGDSALYFCASSNRGETYEQYFGPGTRLTVT.

The chain has TRBV7-9 and TRBJ1-1; tentative D call: TRBD1 (5 bases). V gave up 8 bases and J gave up 1 base, with 14 bases separating them. The germline V gene encodes CDR1 SEHNR and CDR2 FQNEAQ (reference sequence). The CDR3 has 14 amino acids. CDR3 in amino acids: CASDLTGANTEAFF. As DNA, the CDR3 is TGTGCCAGCGACTTAACAGGCGCGAACACTGAAGCTTTCTTT.

The chain links TRBV11-1 to TRBJ1-6; no clear D gene. Trimming removed 3 bases at V and 3 bases at J, with 9 bases between. The V gene's germline CDR1 is SGHAT and CDR2 FQDESV (reference sequence). The CDR3 covers 15 residues. CDR3 DNA sequence: TGTGCCAGCAGCTTCGAGACTAACTATAATTCACCCCTCCACTTT. It codes for CASSFETNYNSPLHF. Full variable domain (outside the CDR3, taken from reference TRBV11-1 and TRBJ1-6): EAEVAQSPRYKITEKSQAVAFWCDPISGHATLYWYRQILGQGPELLVQFQDESVVDDSQLPKDRFSAERLKGVDSTLKIQPAELGDSAMYLCASSFETNYNSPLHFGNGTRLTVT.

The chain joins TRBV7-9 to TRBJ1-2, with 7 bases lining up with TRBD1. CDR1 and CDR2 from the germline V gene are SEHNR and FQNEAQ (reference sequence). V lost 0 bases and J lost 0; bases outside the gene matches: 1. The CDR3 runs to 15 residues. CDR3 amino acids: CASSLAQGANYGYTF. The CDR3 DNA sequence: TGTGCCAGCAGCTTAGCTCAGGGGGCTAACTATGGCTACACCTTC.

This sequence joins TRBV29-1 and TRBJ2-2; D is unclear. V dropped 7 bases and J dropped 4 bases, with 7 bases sitting between them. Germline V gene data show CDR1 as SQVTM and CDR2 as ANQGSEA. The CDR3 runs to 11 residues. This CDR3 is CSARVTGELFF. In DNA form, the CDR3 reads TGCAGCGCTCGTGTCACCGGGGAGCTGTTTTTT.

This clone was recorded a few times. The genes are TRBV7-6 and TRBJ2-1, with TRBD1 matching 10 bases. The CDR3 consists of 16 residues. The V and J ends lost 3 bases and 6 bases, in that order; junction bases with no gene match: 8. Germline V gene sequence: CDR1 SGHVS, CDR2 FNYEAQ. In DNA form, the CDR3 reads TGTGCCAGCAGCTTGGGTTTTAGACAGGGGGCCAATGAGCAGTTCTTC. Protein sequence: CASSLGFRQGANEQFF.

This sequence joins TRBV12-3 or TRBV12-4 and TRBJ1-3, with no clear D. The CDR3 spans 13 residues. The V gene lost 2 bases and the J gene lost 7 bases, with 9 bases spanning the gap. CDR3 sequence: CASSLSEGNTIYF. In nucleotides, the CDR3 is TGTGCCAGCAGTTTATCGGAGGGTAACACCATATATTTT.